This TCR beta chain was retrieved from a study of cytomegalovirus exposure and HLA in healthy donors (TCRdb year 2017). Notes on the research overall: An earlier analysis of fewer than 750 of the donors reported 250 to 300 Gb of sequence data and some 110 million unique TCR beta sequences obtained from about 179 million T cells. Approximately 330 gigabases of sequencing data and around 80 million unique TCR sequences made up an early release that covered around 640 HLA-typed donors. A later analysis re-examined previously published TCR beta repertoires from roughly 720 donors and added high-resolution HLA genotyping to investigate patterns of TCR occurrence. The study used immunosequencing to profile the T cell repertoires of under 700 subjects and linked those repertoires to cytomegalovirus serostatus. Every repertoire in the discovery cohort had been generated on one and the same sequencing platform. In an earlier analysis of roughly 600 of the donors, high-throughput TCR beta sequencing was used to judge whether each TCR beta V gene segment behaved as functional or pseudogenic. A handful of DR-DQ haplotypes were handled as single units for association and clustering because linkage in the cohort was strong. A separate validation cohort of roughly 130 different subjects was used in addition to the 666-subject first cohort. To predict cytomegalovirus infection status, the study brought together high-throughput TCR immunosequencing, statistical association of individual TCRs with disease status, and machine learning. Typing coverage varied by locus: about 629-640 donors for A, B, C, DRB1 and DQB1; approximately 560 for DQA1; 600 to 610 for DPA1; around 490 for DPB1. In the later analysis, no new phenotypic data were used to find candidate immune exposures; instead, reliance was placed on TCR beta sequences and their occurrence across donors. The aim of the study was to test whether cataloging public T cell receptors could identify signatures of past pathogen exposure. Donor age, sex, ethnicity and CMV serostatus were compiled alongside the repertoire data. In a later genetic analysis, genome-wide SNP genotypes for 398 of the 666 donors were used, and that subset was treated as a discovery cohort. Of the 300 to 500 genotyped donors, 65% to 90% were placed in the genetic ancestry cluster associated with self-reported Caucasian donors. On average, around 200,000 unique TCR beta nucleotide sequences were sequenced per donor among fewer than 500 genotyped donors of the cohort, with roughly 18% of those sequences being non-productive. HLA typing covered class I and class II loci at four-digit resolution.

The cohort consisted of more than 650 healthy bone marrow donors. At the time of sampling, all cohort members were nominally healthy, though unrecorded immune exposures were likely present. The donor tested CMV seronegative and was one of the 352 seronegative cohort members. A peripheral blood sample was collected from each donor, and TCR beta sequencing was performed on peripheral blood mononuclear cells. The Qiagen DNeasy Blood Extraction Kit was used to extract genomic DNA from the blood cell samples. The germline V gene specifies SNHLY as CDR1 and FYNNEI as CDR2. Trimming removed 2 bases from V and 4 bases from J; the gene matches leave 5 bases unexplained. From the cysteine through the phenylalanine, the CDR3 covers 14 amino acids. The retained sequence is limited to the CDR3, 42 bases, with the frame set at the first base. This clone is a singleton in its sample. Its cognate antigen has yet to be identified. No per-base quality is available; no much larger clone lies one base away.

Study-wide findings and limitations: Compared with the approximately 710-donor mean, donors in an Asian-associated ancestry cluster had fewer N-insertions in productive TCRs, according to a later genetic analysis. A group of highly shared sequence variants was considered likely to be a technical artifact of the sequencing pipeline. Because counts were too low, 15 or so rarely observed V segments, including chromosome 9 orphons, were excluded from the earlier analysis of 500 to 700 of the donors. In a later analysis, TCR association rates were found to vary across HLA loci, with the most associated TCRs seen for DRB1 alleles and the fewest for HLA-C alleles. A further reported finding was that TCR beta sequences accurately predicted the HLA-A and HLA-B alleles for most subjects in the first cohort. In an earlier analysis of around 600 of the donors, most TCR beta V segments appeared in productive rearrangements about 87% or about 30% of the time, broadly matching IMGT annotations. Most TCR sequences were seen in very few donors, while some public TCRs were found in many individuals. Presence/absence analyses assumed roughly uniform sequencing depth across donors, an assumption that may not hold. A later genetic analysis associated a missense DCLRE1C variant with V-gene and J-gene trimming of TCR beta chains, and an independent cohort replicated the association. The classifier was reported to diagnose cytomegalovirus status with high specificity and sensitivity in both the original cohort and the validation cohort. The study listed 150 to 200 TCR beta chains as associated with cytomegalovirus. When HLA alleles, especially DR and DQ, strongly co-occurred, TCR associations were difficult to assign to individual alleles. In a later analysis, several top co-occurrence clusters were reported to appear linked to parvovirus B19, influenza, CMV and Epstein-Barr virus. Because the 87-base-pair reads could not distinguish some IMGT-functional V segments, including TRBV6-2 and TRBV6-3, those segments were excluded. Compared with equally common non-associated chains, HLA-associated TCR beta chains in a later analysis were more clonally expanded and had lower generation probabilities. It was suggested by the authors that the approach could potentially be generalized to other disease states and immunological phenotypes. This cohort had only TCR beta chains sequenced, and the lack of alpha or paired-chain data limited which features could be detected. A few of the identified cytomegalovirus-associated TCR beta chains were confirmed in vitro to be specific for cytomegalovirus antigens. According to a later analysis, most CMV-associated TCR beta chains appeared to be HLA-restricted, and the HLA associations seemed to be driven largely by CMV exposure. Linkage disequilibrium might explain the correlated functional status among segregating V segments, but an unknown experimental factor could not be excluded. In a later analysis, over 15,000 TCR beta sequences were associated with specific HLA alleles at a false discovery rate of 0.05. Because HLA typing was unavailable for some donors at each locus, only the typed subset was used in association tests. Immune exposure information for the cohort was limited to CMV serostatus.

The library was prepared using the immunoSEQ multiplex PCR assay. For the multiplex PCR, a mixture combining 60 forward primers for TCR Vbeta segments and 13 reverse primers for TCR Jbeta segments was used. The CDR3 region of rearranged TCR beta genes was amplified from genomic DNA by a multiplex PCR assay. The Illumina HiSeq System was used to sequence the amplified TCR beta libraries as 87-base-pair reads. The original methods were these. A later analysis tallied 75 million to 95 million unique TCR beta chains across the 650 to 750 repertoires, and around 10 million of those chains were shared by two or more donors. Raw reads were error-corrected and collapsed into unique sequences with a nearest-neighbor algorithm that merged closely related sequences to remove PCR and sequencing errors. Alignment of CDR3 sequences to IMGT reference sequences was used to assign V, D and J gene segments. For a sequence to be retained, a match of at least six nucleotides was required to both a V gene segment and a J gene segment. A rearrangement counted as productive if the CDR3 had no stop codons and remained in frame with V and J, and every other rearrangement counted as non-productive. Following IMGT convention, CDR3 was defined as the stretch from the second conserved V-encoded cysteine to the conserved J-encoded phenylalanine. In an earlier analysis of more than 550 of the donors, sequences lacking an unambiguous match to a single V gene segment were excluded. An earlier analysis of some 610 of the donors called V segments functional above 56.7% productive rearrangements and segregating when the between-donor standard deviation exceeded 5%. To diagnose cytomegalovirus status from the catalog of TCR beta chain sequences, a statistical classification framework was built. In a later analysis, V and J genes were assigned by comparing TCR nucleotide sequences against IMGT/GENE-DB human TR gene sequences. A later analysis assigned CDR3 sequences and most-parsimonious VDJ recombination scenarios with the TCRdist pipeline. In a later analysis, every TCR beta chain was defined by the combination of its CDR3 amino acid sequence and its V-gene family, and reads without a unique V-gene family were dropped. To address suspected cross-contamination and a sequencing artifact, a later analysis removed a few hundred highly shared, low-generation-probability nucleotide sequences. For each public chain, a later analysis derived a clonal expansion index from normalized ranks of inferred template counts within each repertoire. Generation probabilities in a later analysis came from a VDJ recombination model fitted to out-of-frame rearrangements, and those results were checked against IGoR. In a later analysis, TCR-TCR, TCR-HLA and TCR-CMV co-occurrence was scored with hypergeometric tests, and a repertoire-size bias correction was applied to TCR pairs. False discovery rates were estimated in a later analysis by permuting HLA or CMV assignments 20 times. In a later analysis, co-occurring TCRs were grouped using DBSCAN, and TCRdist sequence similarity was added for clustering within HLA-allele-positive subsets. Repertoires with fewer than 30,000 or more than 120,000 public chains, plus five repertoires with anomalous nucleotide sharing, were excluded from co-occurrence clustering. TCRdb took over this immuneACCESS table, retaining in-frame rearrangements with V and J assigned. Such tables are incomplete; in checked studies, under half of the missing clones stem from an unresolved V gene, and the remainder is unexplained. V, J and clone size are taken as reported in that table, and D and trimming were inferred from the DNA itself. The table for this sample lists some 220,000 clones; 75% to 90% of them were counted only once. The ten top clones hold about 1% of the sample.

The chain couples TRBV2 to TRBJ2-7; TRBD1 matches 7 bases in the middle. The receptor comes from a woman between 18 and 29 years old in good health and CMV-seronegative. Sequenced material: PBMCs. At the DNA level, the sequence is TGTGCCAGCAGTGAAAACAGGGACAGTTACGAGCAGTACTTC. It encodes CASSENRDSYEQYF.